This TCR beta chain is from a study of cytomegalovirus exposure and HLA in healthy donors. A word on this clone: Its antigen is undetermined.

Germline CDR1 and CDR2: SGHRS and YFSETQ. V shed 0 bases and J 1 base; nucleotides not matched to a gene: 7. The CDR3 totals 16 residues. Whole-study findings and limits: Productive rates of about 90% or about 30% were seen for most TCR beta V segments in an earlier analysis.

The primer mix had 60 Vbeta and 13 Jbeta primers. Clones were read by immunoSEQ multiplex PCR, and TCRdb kept only the in-frame ones, dropping some. Here the sample spans over 150,000 clones, around 72% being singletons. The sequencing sample was made of PBMCs. The rearrangement joins TRBV5-1 to TRBJ2-7; 7 nucleotides match TRBD1. This TCR derives from a man aged 18 to 29 in good health and CMV-seronegative. Here the CDR3 reads CASSLAEQGVSYEQYF. DNA for the CDR3: TGCGCCAGCAGCTTGGCCGAGCAGGGGGTATCCTACGAGCAGTACTTC.